The 28 T cell receptor beta chains below come from one sample, sequenced in a study of blood T cell repertoires in COVID-19. Sequenced by immunoSEQ multiplex PCR; TCRdb stores in-frame clones only, minus some. The sample lists 200,000 to 300,000 clones; about 88% were seen once. Sequencing was carried out using peripheral blood. These receptors were obtained from a woman in her sixties with COVID-19, enrolled during active disease.

This clone occurred a few times. V is TRBV5-4 and J is TRBJ2-6, with D possibly matching TRBD2 (5 bases). The CDR3 totals 17 residues. Between the trimmed V and J ends, which lost 1 base and 0 bases, there was a span of 11 bases. Per the germline V gene, CDR1 is SGHNT and CDR2 is YYREEE (reference sequence). The CDR3 here is CASSLRRASSGANVLTF. Written as DNA, the CDR3 is TGTGCCAGCAGCTTGCGGCGGGCCAGCTCTGGGGCCAACGTCCTGACTTTC.

This sequence joins TRBV27 and TRBJ1-6; TRBD1 matches 9 bases. The length of the CDR3 is 14 residues. Unmatched junction bases numbered 0, after V lost 2 bases and J lost 7 bases. The germline V gene encodes CDR1 MNHEY and CDR2 SMNVEV (reference sequence). The DNA for the CDR3 is TGTGCCAGCAGTTTAGGACAGGGGAATTCACCCCTCCACTTT. This translates into CASSLGQGNSPLHF.

This clone appeared once. The rearrangement uses TRBV7-7 and TRBJ2-2; D not certain. V lost 1 base and J 6 bases, leaving 6 bases between the germline ends. This CDR3 spans 13 amino acids. Germline V gene lookup returns CDR1 SSHAT and CDR2 FNYEAQ (reference sequence). The CDR3 region is CASSLVAPGELFF. The CDR3 coding sequence is TGTGCCAGCAGCTTAGTGGCCCCCGGGGAGCTGTTTTTT.

The CDR3 loop is CASSNRVETQYF. CDR3 bases: TGTGCCAGCAGCAACAGGGTGGAGACCCAGTACTTC. This rearrangement joins TRBV11-1 to TRBJ2-5, with TRBD1 as a possible D gene (6 bases). V gave up 5 bases and J gave up 5 bases, with 9 bases separating them. Germline V lookup: CDR1 SGHAT, CDR2 FQDESV (reference sequence). The CDR3 runs to 12 residues.

This clone appeared once. The rearrangement links TRBV10-1 to TRBJ2-5, with 11 bases fitting TRBD1. This CDR3 has 15 residues. Germline CDR1 is WNHNN and CDR2 is SYGVQD (reference sequence). V gave up 5 bases and J gave up 4 bases; unmatched junction bases: 6. The CDR3 DNA follows: TGCGCCAGCAGTTCTGGACAGGGGGCAGGAGAGACCCAGTACTTC. This gives the protein CASSSGQGAGETQYF.

The table lists this clone with a count of one. The CDR3 nucleotides are TGTGCCAGCAGTTTATTAGTGGGAGGGCCCGCCGATACGCAGTATTTT. This codes for CASSLLVGGPADTQYF. The V and J genes are TRBV27 and TRBJ2-3, with 7 bases that match TRBD2. The V gene's germline CDR1 is MNHEY and CDR2 SMNVEV (reference sequence). The CDR3 runs 16 residues. Losses at the gene ends were 1 base for V and 6 bases for J; bases not matched to a gene: 10.

This sequence joins TRBV11-2 and TRBJ2-7, with 10 bases fitting TRBD1. The V gene end was trimmed by 5 bases and the J gene end by 1 base; junction bases not matched to a gene: 8. The CDR3 sequence is 16 residues long. Germline-derived CDR1 and CDR2 are SGHAT and FQNNGV. The CDR3 bases are TGTGCCAGCAGCGCGACAGGGGGCCATAGGTCCTACGAGCAGTACTTC. It yields the protein CASSATGGHRSYEQYF.

CDR3: CASSPRGSRNQPQHF. The CDR3 DNA reads TGTGCCAGCAGCCCTAGGGGCAGTCGCAATCAGCCCCAGCATTTT. V and J are TRBV7-8 and TRBJ1-5, with D tentatively TRBD1 (5 bases). The V gene lost 5 bases and the J gene lost 2 bases, with 13 bases spanning the gap. Looked up from germline, CDR1 is SGHVS and CDR2 is FQNEAQ. This CDR3 region has 15 residues.

The CDR3 reads CASSEFGQVGQPQHF. The CDR3 DNA reads TGTGCCAGCAGTGAATTTGGACAGGTCGGTCAGCCCCAGCATTTT. The V gene is TRBV25-1, the J gene TRBJ1-5; 7 bases fit TRBD1. The CDR3 loop spans 15 amino acids. Germline CDR1 reads MGHDK; CDR2 reads SYGVNS. The ends lost 1 base at V and 6 bases at J; junction bases unmatched: 6. Full variable domain (rest looked up from reference TRBV25-1 and TRBJ1-5): EADIYQTPRYLVIGTGKKITLECSQTMGHDKMYWYQQDPGMELHLIHYSYGVNSTEKGDLSSESTVSRIRTEHFPLTLESARPSHTSQYLCASSEFGQVGQPQHFGDGTRLSIL.

V and J are TRBV4-1 and TRBJ1-1; D remains ambiguous. Trimming left V 1 base short and J 3 bases short, with 12 bases between. CDR3 length: 15 residues. CDR1 is MGHRA, CDR2 YSYEKL, per germline. This CDR3 reads CASSQAPAVDTEAFF. CDR3 nucleotides: TGCGCCAGCAGCCAAGCCCCCGCCGTAGACACTGAAGCTTTCTTT.

The rearrangement joins TRBV28 to TRBJ2-7; TRBD2 agrees at 7 bases. Germline CDR1 is MDHEN and CDR2 is SYDVKM. The CDR3 contains 14 residues. With V trimmed by 4 bases and J by 3 bases, 6 bases remained unmatched. DNA for the CDR3: TGTGCCAGCAGTTGGCAAAGGACTAGCTACGAGCAGTACTTC. Its translation: CASSWQRTSYEQYF.

The CDR3 loop is CASSFDSFGEQFF. The CDR3 DNA reads TGTGCCAGCAGCTTTGACAGTTTTGGTGAGCAGTTCTTC. This rearrangement joins TRBV7-7 to TRBJ2-1; maybe TRBD1 (5 bases). Per the germline V gene, CDR1 is SSHAT and CDR2 is FNYEAQ (reference sequence). V gave up 3 bases and J gave up 9 bases, with 12 bases separating them. This CDR3 is 13 amino acids long.

The chain combines TRBV7-9 with TRBJ1-5; 7 nucleotides align to TRBD1. With 4 bases clipped from V and 0 bases from J, the junction kept 3 bases outside the gene matches. The CDR3 runs 15 residues. In germline, CDR1 is SEHNR, CDR2 FQNEAQ (reference sequence). The CDR3 bases are TGTGCCAGCAGCTCTGGGACAGATAGCAATCAGCCCCAGCATTTT. It encodes CASSSGTDSNQPQHF.

This chain links TRBV2 with TRBJ2-3; possible D gene TRBD2, 5 bases. Germline CDR1 is SNHLY and CDR2 is FYNNEI. V shed 4 bases and J shed 3 bases, with 17 bases lying between them. The CDR3 spans 16 residues. Here the CDR3 DNA reads TGTGCCAGCAGTGGGGGAGCGGCTCGGGTAACAGATACGCAGTATTTT. Residues: CASSGGAARVTDTQYF.

This chain links TRBV3-1 (or the pseudogene TRBV3-2) with TRBJ2-1; 7 bases agree with TRBD2. V shed 0 bases, J shed 3 bases, and the junction held 8 bases outside the gene matches. Germline V CDR1 and CDR2: LGHDT, YNNKEL (reference sequence). The CDR3 length is 17 residues. The DNA of the CDR3 is TGTGCCAGCAGCCAAGATCCGGCGGGAGAGTACTACAATGAGCAGTTCTTC. Protein product: CASSQDPAGEYYNEQFF.

This chain links TRBV5-8 with TRBJ2-7; tentatively, D is TRBD2 (6 bases). Germline V lookup: CDR1 SGHTS, CDR2 YDEGEE. V gave up 6 bases and J gave up 6 bases, with 22 bases separating them. CDR3 length: 15 residues. CDR3 sequence reads: CASTLHWMGGREQYF. The CDR3 DNA sequence: TGTGCCAGCACCCTACATTGGATGGGGGGACGCGAGCAGTACTTC.

The chain couples TRBV5-1 to TRBJ2-5, with 7 bases identical to TRBD2. Germline CDR1 reads SGHRS; CDR2 reads YFSETQ. J lost 1 base, V lost 4 bases, and 4 bases had no gene match. The length of the CDR3 is 14 residues. The DNA for the CDR3 is TGCGCCAGCAGCGGAGCGGGGCCCCAAGAGACCCAGTACTTC. Its translation: CASSGAGPQETQYF.

This clone showed up just once. V usage is TRBV7-6 and J usage is TRBJ2-7; TRBD1 agrees at 9 bases. Looked up from germline, CDR1 is SGHVS and CDR2 is FNYEAQ. This CDR3 region has 17 residues. Trimming at V came to 1 base and at J to 2 bases, leaving 9 bases not matched to a gene. This CDR3 is CASSLEEPGTGTYEQYF. The CDR3 nucleotides are TGTGCCAGCAGCTTAGAGGAACCCGGGACAGGGACCTACGAGCAGTACTTC.

The J gene is TRBJ1-2, the V gene TRBV30; perhaps TRBD1 as D (6 bases). The CDR3 sequence is 13 residues long. The germline V gene has CDR1 GTSNPN and CDR2 SVGIG (reference sequence). Trimming left V 2 bases short and J 5 bases short, with 12 bases between. This chain's CDR3 is CAWSQGSWYGYTF. The CDR3 DNA sequence: TGTGCCTGGAGTCAGGGGAGCTGGTATGGCTACACCTTC.

The rearrangement links TRBV9 to TRBJ2-7; TRBD1 matches 7 bases. This CDR3 comprises 15 residues. Losses at the gene ends were 6 bases for V and 0 bases for J; bases not matched to a gene: 9. Germline-derived CDR1 and CDR2 are SGDLS and YYNGEE. The CDR3 DNA follows: TGTGCCAGCACCCCGACCGGGACAGACTCCTACGAGCAGTACTTC. Translated: CASTPTGTDSYEQYF. Variable domain in full (rest from reference TRBV9 and TRBJ2-7): DSGVTQTPKHLITATGQRVTLRCSPRSGDLSVYWYQQSLDQGLQFLIQYYNGEERAKGNILERFSAQQFPDLHSELNLSSLELGDSALYFCASTPTGTDSYEQYFGPGTRLTVT.

V and J are TRBV20-1 and TRBJ2-4, with 7 bases lining up with TRBD1. J gave up 8 bases and V 6 bases, and 4 bases lay outside the gene matches. Germline loops: CDR1 DFQATT, CDR2 SNEGSKA (reference sequence). This CDR3 region has 11 residues. CDR3 in DNA: TGCAGTGCGTCCAGGGGGTACATTCAGTACTTC. This sequence encodes CSASRGYIQYF.

This chain joins TRBV6-2 or TRBV6-3 and TRBJ2-3; tentatively, D is TRBD1 (9 bases). Germline assignment: CDR1 MNHEY and CDR2 SVGEGT. The CDR3 is 21 amino acids. V was cut by 2 bases and J by 0 bases, with 27 bases left in between. The CDR3 nucleotides read TGTGCCAGCAGTTACCAGACAGGGGGTTTACTAGCGGTGTCTAGCACAGATACGCAGTATTTT. Protein: CASSYQTGGLLAVSSTDTQYF.

This clone has just a few counts. The V gene is TRBV5-5, the J gene TRBJ1-6; D remains unclear. Germline assignment: CDR1 SGHKS and CDR2 YYEKEE (reference sequence). The CDR3 sequence is 15 residues long. Trimming shortened V by 2 bases and J by 0 bases, and 6 bases separated the two germline ends. CDR3 DNA sequence: TGTGCCAGCAGCTTCCTCGGCTCCTATAATTCACCCCTCCACTTT. It specifies CASSFLGSYNSPLHF.

The rearrangement joins TRBV29-1 to TRBJ2-7; 8 bases map to TRBD1. CDR3 length equals 15 residues. V trimming: 7 bases; J trimming: 0 bases; junction bases outside the gene matches: 11. CDR1 is SQVTM and CDR2 is ANQGSEA in the germline V gene. CDR3 DNA sequence: TGCAGCGCTGTTCGGGGTACAGGGGGCTCCTACGAGCAGTACTTC. Translated: CSAVRGTGGSYEQYF.

This sequence joins TRBV13 and TRBJ2-7, with D tentatively TRBD1 (6 bases). V shed 3 bases and J shed 9 bases, with 21 bases lying between them. From germline, CDR1 is PRHDT and CDR2 FYEKMQ (reference sequence). CDR3 length: 15 amino acids. The CDR3 coding sequence is TGTGCCAGCAGCTTGCGACTGCACCTACAGGGCGCGCAGTACTTC. This encodes CASSLRLHLQGAQYF.

This sequence joins TRBV5-8 and TRBJ2-3; 8 positions agree with TRBD2. With 2 bases clipped from V and 5 bases from J, the junction kept 4 bases outside the gene matches. CDR3 length: 14 amino acids. In germline, CDR1 is SGHTS, CDR2 YDEGEE. CDR3 amino acids: CASSFLAGGDTQYF. In DNA, the CDR3 is TGTGCCAGCAGCTTCCTCGCGGGAGGAGATACGCAGTATTTT.

The chain carries TRBV9 and TRBJ1-3; no reliable D call. This CDR3 contains 14 residues. V was pared by 2 bases and J by 2 bases, with 8 bases between. The germline CDR1 and CDR2 sequences are SGDLS and YYNGEE. The CDR3 region is CASSVESPGNTIYF. As DNA, the CDR3 is TGTGCCAGCAGCGTCGAGTCCCCTGGAAACACCATATATTTT.

The chain combines TRBV5-3 with TRBJ2-7; 7 positions match TRBD1. TRBV5-3 is identified as an open reading frame with a role that is uncertain. The J segment lost 0 bases and the V segment lost 4 bases, leaving 10 bases of the junction unmatched. The CDR3 contains 16 residues. CDR3 sequence reads: CARSLNSDRVSYEQYF. The CDR3 DNA reads as TGTGCCAGAAGCCTAAACTCAGACAGGGTCTCCTACGAGCAGTACTTC.